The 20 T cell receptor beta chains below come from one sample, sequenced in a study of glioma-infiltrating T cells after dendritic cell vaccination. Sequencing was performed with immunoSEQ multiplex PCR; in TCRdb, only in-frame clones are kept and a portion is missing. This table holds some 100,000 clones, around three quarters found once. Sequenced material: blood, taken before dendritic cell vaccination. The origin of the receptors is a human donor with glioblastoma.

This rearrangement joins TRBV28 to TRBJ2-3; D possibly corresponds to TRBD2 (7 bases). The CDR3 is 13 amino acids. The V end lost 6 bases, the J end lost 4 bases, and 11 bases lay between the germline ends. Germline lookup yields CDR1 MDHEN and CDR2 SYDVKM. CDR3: CASRGGRPDTQYF. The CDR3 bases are TGTGCCAGCAGGGGGGGGCGCCCAGATACGCAGTATTTT.

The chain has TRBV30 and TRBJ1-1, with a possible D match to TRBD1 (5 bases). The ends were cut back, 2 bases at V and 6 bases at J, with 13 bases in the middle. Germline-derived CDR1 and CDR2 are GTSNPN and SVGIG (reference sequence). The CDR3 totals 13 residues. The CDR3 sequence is CAWSLTWGAEAFF. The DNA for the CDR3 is TGTGCCTGGAGTCTCACATGGGGGGCTGAAGCTTTCTTT.

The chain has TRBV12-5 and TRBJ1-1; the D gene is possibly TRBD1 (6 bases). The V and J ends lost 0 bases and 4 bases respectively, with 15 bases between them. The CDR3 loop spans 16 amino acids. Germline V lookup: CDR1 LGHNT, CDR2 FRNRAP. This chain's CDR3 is CASGLVQGRAGTEAFF. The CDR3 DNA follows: TGTGCTAGTGGTTTGGTACAGGGTAGAGCAGGCACTGAAGCTTTCTTT.

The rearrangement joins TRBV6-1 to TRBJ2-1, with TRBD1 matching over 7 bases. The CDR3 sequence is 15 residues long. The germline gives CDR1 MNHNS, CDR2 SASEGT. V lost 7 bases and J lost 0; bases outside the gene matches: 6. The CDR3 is CASNARQGSYNEQFF. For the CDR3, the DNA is TGTGCCAGCAATGCAAGACAGGGCTCCTACAATGAGCAGTTCTTC.

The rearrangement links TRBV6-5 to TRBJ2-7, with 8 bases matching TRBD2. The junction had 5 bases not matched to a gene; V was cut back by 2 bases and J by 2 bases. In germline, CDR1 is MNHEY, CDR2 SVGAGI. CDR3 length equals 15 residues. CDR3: CASSYTAGAPYEQYF. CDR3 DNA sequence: TGTGCCAGCAGTTACACAGCGGGAGCCCCCTACGAGCAGTACTTC.

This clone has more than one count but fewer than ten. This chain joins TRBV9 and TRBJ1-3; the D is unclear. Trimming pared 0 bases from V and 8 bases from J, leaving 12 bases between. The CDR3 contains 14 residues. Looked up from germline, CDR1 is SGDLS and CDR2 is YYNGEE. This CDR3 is CASSVDQWSDTIYF. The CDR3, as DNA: TGTGCCAGCAGCGTAGACCAGTGGTCCGACACCATATATTTT.

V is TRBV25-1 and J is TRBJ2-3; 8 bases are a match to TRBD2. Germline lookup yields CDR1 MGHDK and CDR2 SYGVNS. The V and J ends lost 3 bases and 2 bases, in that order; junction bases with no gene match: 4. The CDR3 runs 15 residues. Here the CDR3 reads CASSDPGGPTDTQYF. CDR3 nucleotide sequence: TGTGCCAGCAGTGATCCGGGAGGGCCCACAGATACGCAGTATTTT.

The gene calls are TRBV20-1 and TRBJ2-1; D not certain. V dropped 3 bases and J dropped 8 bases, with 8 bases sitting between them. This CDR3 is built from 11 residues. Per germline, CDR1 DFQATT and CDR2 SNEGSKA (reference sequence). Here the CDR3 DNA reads TGCAGTGCTAGCCGGAGACATGAGCAGTTCTTC. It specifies CSASRRHEQFF.

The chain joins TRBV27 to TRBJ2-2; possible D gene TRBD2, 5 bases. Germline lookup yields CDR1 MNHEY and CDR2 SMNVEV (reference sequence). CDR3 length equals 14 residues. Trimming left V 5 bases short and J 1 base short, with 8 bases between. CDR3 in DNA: TGTGCCAGCAGTCGAAGCGGGAACACCGGGGAGCTGTTTTTT. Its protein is CASSRSGNTGELFF.

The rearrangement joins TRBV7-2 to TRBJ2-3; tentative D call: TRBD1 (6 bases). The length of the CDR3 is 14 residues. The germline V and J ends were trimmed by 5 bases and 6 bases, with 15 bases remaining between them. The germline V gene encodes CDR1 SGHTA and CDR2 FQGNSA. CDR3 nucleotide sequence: TGTGCCAGCAGCCCGCCCCCTAGGGGGGATACGCAGTATTTT. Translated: CASSPPPRGDTQYF.

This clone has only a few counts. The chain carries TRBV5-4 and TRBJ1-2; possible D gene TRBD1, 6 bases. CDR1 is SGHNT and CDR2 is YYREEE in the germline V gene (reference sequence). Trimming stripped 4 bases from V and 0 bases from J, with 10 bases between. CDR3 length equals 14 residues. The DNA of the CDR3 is TGTGCCAGCAGCCCCCCAGGGGCTAACTATGGCTACACCTTC. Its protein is CASSPPGANYGYTF.

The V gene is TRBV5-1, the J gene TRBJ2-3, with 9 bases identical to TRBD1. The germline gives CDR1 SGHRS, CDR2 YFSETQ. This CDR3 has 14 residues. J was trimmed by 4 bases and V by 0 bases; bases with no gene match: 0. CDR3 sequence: CASSLGQGADTQYF. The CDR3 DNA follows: TGCGCCAGCAGCTTGGGACAGGGGGCAGATACGCAGTATTTT.

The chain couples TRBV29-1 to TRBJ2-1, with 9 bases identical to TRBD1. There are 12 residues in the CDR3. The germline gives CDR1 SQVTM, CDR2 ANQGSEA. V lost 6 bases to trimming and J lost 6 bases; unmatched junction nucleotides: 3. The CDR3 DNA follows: TGCAGCGTGGGGACAGGGCCCAATGAGCAGTTCTTC. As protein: CSVGTGPNEQFF.

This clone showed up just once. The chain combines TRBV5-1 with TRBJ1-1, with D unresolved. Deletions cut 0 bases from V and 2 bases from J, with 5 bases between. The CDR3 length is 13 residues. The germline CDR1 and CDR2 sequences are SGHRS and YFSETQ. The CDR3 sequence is CASSLEANTEAFF. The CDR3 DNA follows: TGCGCCAGCAGCTTGGAAGCAAACACTGAAGCTTTCTTT. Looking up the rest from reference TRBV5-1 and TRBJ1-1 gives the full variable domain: KAGVTQTPRYLIKTRGQQVTLSCSPISGHRSVSWYQQTPGQGLQFLFEYFSETQRNKGNFPGRFSGRQFSNSRSEMNVSTLELGDSALYLCASSLEANTEAFFGQGTRLTVV.

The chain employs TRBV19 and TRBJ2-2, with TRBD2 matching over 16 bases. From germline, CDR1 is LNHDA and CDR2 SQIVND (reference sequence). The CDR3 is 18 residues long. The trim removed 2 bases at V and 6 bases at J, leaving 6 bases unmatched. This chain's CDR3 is CASSIQGLAGGPPGELFF. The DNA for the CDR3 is TGTGCCAGTAGTATACAGGGACTAGCGGGGGGGCCCCCCGGGGAGCTGTTTTTT.

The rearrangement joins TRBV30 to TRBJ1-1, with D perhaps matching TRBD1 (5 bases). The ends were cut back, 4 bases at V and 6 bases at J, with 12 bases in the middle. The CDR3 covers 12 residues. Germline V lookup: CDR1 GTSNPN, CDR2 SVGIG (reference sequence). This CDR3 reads CAWTDGGAEAFF. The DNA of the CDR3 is TGTGCCTGGACCGATGGGGGGGCTGAAGCTTTCTTT.

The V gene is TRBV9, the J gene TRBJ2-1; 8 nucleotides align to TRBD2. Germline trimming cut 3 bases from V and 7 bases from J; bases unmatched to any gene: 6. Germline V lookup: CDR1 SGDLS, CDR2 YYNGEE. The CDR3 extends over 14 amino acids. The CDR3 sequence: CASSAQLAGNEQFF. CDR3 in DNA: TGTGCCAGCAGCGCCCAGCTAGCGGGTAATGAGCAGTTCTTC. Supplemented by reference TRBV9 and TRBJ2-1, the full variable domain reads DSGVTQTPKHLITATGQRVTLRCSPRSGDLSVYWYQQSLDQGLQFLIQYYNGEERAKGNILERFSAQQFPDLHSELNLSSLELGDSALYFCASSAQLAGNEQFFGPGTRLTVL.

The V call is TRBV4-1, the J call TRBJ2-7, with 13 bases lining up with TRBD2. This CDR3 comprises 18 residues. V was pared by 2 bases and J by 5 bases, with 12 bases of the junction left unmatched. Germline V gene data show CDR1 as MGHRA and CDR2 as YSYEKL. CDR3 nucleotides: TGCGCCAGCAGCCAACCCCGGACTAGCGGGAGTACGGTGGACGAGCAGTACTTC. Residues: CASSQPRTSGSTVDEQYF.

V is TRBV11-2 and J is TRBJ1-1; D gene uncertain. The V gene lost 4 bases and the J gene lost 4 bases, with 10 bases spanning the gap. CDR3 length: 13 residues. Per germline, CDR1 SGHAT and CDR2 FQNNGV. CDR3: CASSSQVITEAFF. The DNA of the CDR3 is TGTGCCAGCAGCTCTCAGGTGATCACTGAAGCTTTCTTT.

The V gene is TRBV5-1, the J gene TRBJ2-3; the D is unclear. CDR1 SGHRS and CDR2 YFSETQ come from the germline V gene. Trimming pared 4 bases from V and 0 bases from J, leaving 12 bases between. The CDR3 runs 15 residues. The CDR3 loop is CASSLPTASTDTQYF. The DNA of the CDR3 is TGCGCCAGCAGCCTCCCTACCGCTAGCACAGATACGCAGTATTTT.